This passage covers 28 T cell receptor beta chains from one sample sequenced in a study of T cell changes during pregnancy in multiple sclerosis (dated by TCRdb to the late 2010s). The library was produced with the immunoSEQ multiplex PCR assay. TCRdb obtained this table from immuneACCESS and retained in-frame rearrangements with V and J assigned. These tables miss some clones; where compared with another copy, unresolved V genes account for less than half of the shortfall, and the remainder is unexplained. A total of tens of thousands of clones appear in this sample, around 93% of them only once. Together, the top ten hold approximately 1% of the sample. The starting material was peripheral blood, obtained in the first trimester of pregnancy. The source is a female donor with multiple sclerosis, enrolled in a pregnancy study.

This chain links TRBV10-3 with TRBJ2-1, with 7 bases identical to TRBD1. CDR3 size: 15 residues. Trimming removed 2 bases from V and 4 bases from J; junction bases left unmatched: 5. Germline lookup yields CDR1 ENHRY and CDR2 SYGVKD. CDR3 nucleotides: TGTGCCATCAGTGAGCGACAGGGAGTATACAATGAGCAGTTCTTC. Translated, it gives CAISERQGVYNEQFF.

The genes are TRBV7-9 and TRBJ1-1, with TRBD1 matching 7 bases. The ends lost 4 bases at V and 1 base at J; junction bases unmatched: 6. CDR1 SEHNR and CDR2 FQNEAQ come from the germline V gene (reference sequence). The CDR3 runs to 15 residues. The DNA of the CDR3 is TGTGCCAGCAGCTCCTGGGGACAGCAGAACACTGAAGCTTTCTTT. It is translated as CASSSWGQQNTEAFF.

The CDR3 protein is CASSQGIREMGGNTEAFF. In DNA form, the CDR3 reads TGTGCCAGCAGCCAAGGGATCAGGGAGATGGGGGGGAACACTGAAGCTTTCTTT. The chain recombines TRBV28 with TRBJ1-1; D may be TRBD1 (5 bases). The CDR3 covers 18 residues. CDR1 and CDR2 (germline): MDHEN, SYDVKM. Trimming left V 6 bases short and J 1 base short, with 24 bases between.

The chain is built from TRBV7-9 and TRBJ2-5; 9 bases align to TRBD1. Looked up from germline, CDR1 is SEHNR and CDR2 is FQNEAQ (reference sequence). The V gene end was trimmed by 1 base and the J gene end by 5 bases; junction bases not matched to a gene: 5. The CDR3 is made up of 15 amino acids. The CDR3 sequence is CASSLGRTGDETQYF. CDR3 DNA: TGTGCCAGCAGCTTAGGCCGGACAGGGGATGAGACCCAGTACTTC. Looking up the rest from reference TRBV7-9 and TRBJ2-5 gives the full variable domain: DTGVSQNPRHKITKRGQNVTFRCDPISEHNRLYWYRQTLGQGPEFLTYFQNEAQLEKSRLLSDRFSAERPKGSFSTLEIQRTEQGDSAMYLCASSLGRTGDETQYFGPGTRLLVL.

The chain joins TRBV7-9 to TRBJ2-3; 10 nucleotides align to TRBD2. The CDR3 has 16 residues. V dropped 4 bases and J dropped 2; count of bases not matched to a gene: 6. Germline-derived CDR1 and CDR2 are SEHNR and FQNEAQ (reference sequence). CDR3 bases: TGTGCCAGCAGCTCGACTAGCGGGCGACCCACAGATACGCAGTATTTT. Protein sequence: CASSSTSGRPTDTQYF.

This rearrangement joins TRBV6-5 to TRBJ2-2; 7 positions agree with TRBD1. Germline CDR1 reads MNHEY; CDR2 reads SVGAGI. This CDR3 region has 15 residues. J gave up 3 bases and V 10 bases, and 11 bases lay outside the gene matches. The CDR3 region has the DNA TGTGCCACCAAGAATCGACAGGGCGACACCGGGGAGCTGTTTTTT. As protein: CATKNRQGDTGELFF.

V is TRBV5-4 and J is TRBJ2-3, with a possible D match to TRBD2 (6 bases). The germline CDR1 and CDR2 sequences are SGHNT and YYREEE (reference sequence). This CDR3 is built from 15 residues. Trimming stripped 0 bases from V and 2 bases from J, with 10 bases between. For the CDR3, the DNA is TGTGCCAGCAGCTTGGACGGAGGGAACACAGATACGCAGTATTTT. It specifies CASSLDGGNTDTQYF.

The rearrangement joins TRBV7-9 to TRBJ2-3; a possible D gene is TRBD2 (7 bases). Trimming pared 0 bases from V and 5 bases from J, leaving 12 bases between. The CDR3 loop spans 15 amino acids. The germline V gene encodes CDR1 SEHNR and CDR2 FQNEAQ (reference sequence). The CDR3 DNA reads TGTGCCAGCAGCTTAGCAGGGAGGGGGGGAGATACGCAGTATTTT. Its protein is CASSLAGRGGDTQYF.

In its sample, this clone was seen once. The chain carries TRBV7-2 and TRBJ2-7, with 13 bases matching TRBD2. The CDR3 is made up of 15 amino acids. J gave up 3 bases and V 5 bases, and 4 bases lay outside the gene matches. Germline V gene lookup returns CDR1 SGHTA and CDR2 FQGNSA. The CDR3 here is CASSEGLAGSYEQYF. The CDR3 nucleotides read TGTGCCAGCAGCGAGGGACTAGCGGGGAGCTACGAGCAGTACTTC.

This chain uses TRBV7-3 with TRBJ2-1; 8 positions match TRBD1. J gave up 6 bases and V 0 bases, and 7 bases lay outside the gene matches. Germline V gene sequence: CDR1 SGHTA, CDR2 FQGTGA. This CDR3 spans 16 amino acids. This chain's CDR3 is CASSLTRTGTRNEQFF. The CDR3 region has the DNA TGTGCCAGCAGCTTAACAAGGACAGGGACCCGCAATGAGCAGTTCTTC.

This chain connects TRBV9 to TRBJ2-4, with 7 bases that match TRBD2. Germline V gene sequence: CDR1 SGDLS, CDR2 YYNGEE. The CDR3 is 17 amino acids. With V trimmed by 3 bases and J by 6 bases, 15 bases remained unmatched. As DNA, the CDR3 is TGTGCCAGCAGCGCCTTACCGGTAGCGGGCGTCTTAAACATTCAGTACTTC. Protein sequence: CASSALPVAGVLNIQYF.

There are a few counts of this clone. The chain couples TRBV5-5 to TRBJ1-2; 8 positions match TRBD1. J lost 4 bases, V lost 5 bases, and 10 bases had no gene match. Germline CDR1 is SGHKS and CDR2 is YYEKEE (reference sequence). The CDR3 consists of 15 residues. The CDR3 DNA reads TGTGCCAGCAGTCCCGGACAGGGTACGTTCTATGGCTACACCTTC. Its translation: CASSPGQGTFYGYTF. Full variable domain (remainder filled in from reference TRBV5-5 and TRBJ1-2): DAGVTQSPTHLIKTRGQQVTLRCSPISGHKSVSWYQQVLGQGPQFIFQYYEKEERGRGNFPDRFSARQFPNYSSELNVNALLLGDSALYLCASSPGQGTFYGYTFGSGTRLTVV.

The chain uses TRBV29-1 and TRBJ2-1, with D tentatively TRBD1 (5 bases). The V end was cut by 2 bases, the J end by 4 bases, with 15 bases between. Germline CDR1 SQVTM, CDR2 ANQGSEA. The CDR3 has 15 amino acids. The CDR3 spells CSVERGKGNYNEQFF. In DNA form, the CDR3 reads TGCAGCGTTGAACGCGGCAAGGGGAATTACAATGAGCAGTTCTTC.

The chain combines TRBV7-3 with TRBJ2-1, with D possibly TRBD2 on 6 matching bases. Germline V gene data show CDR1 as SGHTA and CDR2 as FQGTGA. With 0 bases removed from V and 5 bases from J, the gap between germline ends came to 8 bases. The CDR3 runs to 14 residues. The CDR3 is CASSLTGGNNEQFF. The CDR3 DNA follows: TGTGCCAGCAGCTTAACGGGGGGTAACAATGAGCAGTTCTTC.

V gene TRBV6-6 combines with J gene TRBJ1-2, with TRBD1 matching over 8 bases. The CDR3 runs to 13 residues. Germline assignment: CDR1 MNHNY and CDR2 SVGAGI (reference sequence). The V gene end was trimmed by 6 bases and the J gene end by 4 bases; junction bases not matched to a gene: 4. CDR3 in DNA: TGTGCCAGCAGCTTACAGGGGGGCTATGGCTACACCTTC. Translated: CASSLQGGYGYTF.

The J gene is TRBJ2-3, the V gene TRBV4-1; maybe TRBD2 (5 bases). Germline V lookup: CDR1 MGHRA, CDR2 YSYEKL. Trimming left V 4 bases short and J 0 bases short, with 11 bases between. This CDR3 contains 15 residues. The CDR3 DNA sequence: TGCGCCAGCAGCCTCGAGGGCGGTAGCACAGATACGCAGTATTTT. This encodes CASSLEGGSTDTQYF.

Of note for this clone: Other DNA sequences within the sample encode an identical CDR3. This rearrangement joins TRBV5-1 to TRBJ2-7; D call uncertain. Germline CDR1 is SGHRS and CDR2 is YFSETQ. V lost 3 bases and J lost 0, with 4 bases in between. There are 12 residues in the CDR3. The CDR3 region is CASSSSSYEQYF. The DNA for the CDR3 is TGCGCCAGCAGCTCCAGCTCCTACGAGCAGTACTTC.

V usage is TRBV5-1 and J usage is TRBJ2-5, with 16 bases lining up with TRBD2. Germline V gives CDR1 SGHRS, CDR2 YFSETQ. Trimming at V came to 4 bases and at J to 5 bases, leaving 8 bases not matched to a gene. The CDR3 extends over 17 amino acids. DNA for the CDR3: TGCGCCAGCAGCACGGGACTAGCGGGAGGGCTTCTGGAGACCCAGTACTTC. Its translation: CASSTGLAGGLLETQYF.

This chain links TRBV9 with TRBJ2-1; TRBD2 matches at 8 bases. V dropped 1 base and J dropped 8; count of bases not matched to a gene: 5. Germline values: CDR1 SGDLS, CDR2 YYNGEE. CDR3 size: 14 residues. The CDR3 DNA reads as TGTGCCAGCAGCGTACTACGGGAGGGGTATGAGCAGTTCTTC. Its translation is CASSVLREGYEQFF.

The V call is TRBV7-9, the J call TRBJ1-2, with 8 bases matching TRBD1. CDR3 length: 15 amino acids. The germline CDR1 and CDR2 sequences are SEHNR and FQNEAQ (reference sequence). J lost 4 bases, V lost 5 bases, and 9 bases had no gene match. This CDR3 reads CASSTGTGVVYGYTF. The CDR3 DNA reads TGTGCCAGCAGCACCGGGACAGGAGTAGTCTATGGCTACACCTTC.

The chain has TRBV7-6 and TRBJ2-2, with D uncertain. The CDR3 contains 17 residues. Germline CDR1 and CDR2: SGHVS and FNYEAQ. Trimming pared 2 bases from V and 2 bases from J, leaving 15 bases between. The CDR3 coding sequence is TGTGCCAGCAGCTTAAGACCCCTTCGAGGCAACACCGGGGAGCTGTTTTTT. The encoded protein is CASSLRPLRGNTGELFF.

The rearrangement links TRBV27 to TRBJ2-7, with TRBD2 identical over 8 bases. Germline V gene sequence: CDR1 MNHEY, CDR2 SMNVEV (reference sequence). The CDR3 sequence is 14 residues long. V trimming: 8 bases; J trimming: 5 bases; junction bases outside the gene matches: 11. The CDR3 region is CASGSGVAGNEQYF. CDR3 coding DNA: TGTGCCAGCGGCTCGGGGGTAGCGGGGAACGAGCAGTACTTC.

The chain couples TRBV5-8 to TRBJ1-4; no reliable D call. Germline-derived CDR1 and CDR2 are SGHTS and YDEGEE. Trimming shortened V by 4 bases and J by 6 bases, and 16 bases separated the two germline ends. The CDR3 spans 15 residues. CDR3 DNA: TGTGCCAGCAGCCGGGGAAGCGAGGCCCATGAAAAACTGTTTTTT. Protein: CASSRGSEAHEKLFF.

The genes are TRBV27 and TRBJ2-1; perhaps TRBD2 as D (6 bases). The germline V and J ends were trimmed by 6 bases and 3 bases, with 18 bases remaining between them. Germline V gene sequence: CDR1 MNHEY, CDR2 SMNVEV (reference sequence). The CDR3 is 16 residues long. The DNA for the CDR3 is TGTGCCAGCAGCCTTATAGGGGCGGGAAGCTACAATGAGCAGTTCTTC. Amino acid sequence: CASSLIGAGSYNEQFF.

The chain couples TRBV6-1 to TRBJ1-5; D uncertain. V was clipped by 5 bases and J by 0 bases, with 11 bases between them. Germline V CDR1 and CDR2: MNHNS, SASEGT. There are 15 residues in the CDR3. CDR3 DNA sequence: TGTGCCAGCAGTCCCCCGGGTCATAGCAATCAGCCCCAGCATTTT. Translated, it gives CASSPPGHSNQPQHF.

This clone was counted a single time. The chain carries TRBV19 and TRBJ2-3; 9 bases align to TRBD2. This CDR3 is built from 15 residues. V lost 10 bases to trimming and J lost 7 bases; unmatched junction nucleotides: 15. Germline CDR1 LNHDA, CDR2 SQIVND (reference sequence). The chain's CDR3 is CATHGASGASYTQYF. In DNA form, the CDR3 reads TGTGCCACTCACGGGGCTAGCGGGGCTTCTTATACGCAGTATTTT.

The genes are TRBV19 and TRBJ2-7; TRBD2 is a possible D gene (6 bases). Trimming stripped 6 bases from V and 2 bases from J, with 14 bases between. The CDR3 extends over 14 amino acids. The germline gives CDR1 LNHDA, CDR2 SQIVND (reference sequence). CDR3 region: CASRSGDGTYEQYF. As DNA, the CDR3 is TGTGCCAGTAGGTCGGGGGACGGGACCTACGAGCAGTACTTC. Combining the CDR3 with reference TRBV19 and TRBJ2-7 gives the whole variable domain DGGITQSPKYLFRKEGQNVTLSCEQNLNHDAMYWYRQDPGQGLRLIYYSQIVNDFQKGDIAEGYSVSREKKESFPLTVTSAQKNPTAFYLCASRSGDGTYEQYFGPGTRLTVT.

The V call is TRBV11-3, the J call TRBJ2-1, with 13 bases identical to TRBD2. V lost 4 bases and J lost 11; bases outside the gene matches: 2. This CDR3 has 13 residues. CDR1 is SGHNT and CDR2 is YENEEA in the germline V gene. CDR3 in DNA: TGTGCCAGCAGCTCGGGACTAGCGGGGAAGCAGTTCTTC. Its protein is CASSSGLAGKQFF. The full variable domain, in which reference TRBV11-3 and TRBJ2-1 provide the parts outside the CDR3, is EAGVVQSPRYKIIEKKQPVAFWCNPISGHNTLYWYLQNLGQGPELLIRYENEEAVDDSQLPKDRFSAERLKGVDSTLKIQPAELGDSAVYLCASSSGLAGKQFFGPGTRLTVL.